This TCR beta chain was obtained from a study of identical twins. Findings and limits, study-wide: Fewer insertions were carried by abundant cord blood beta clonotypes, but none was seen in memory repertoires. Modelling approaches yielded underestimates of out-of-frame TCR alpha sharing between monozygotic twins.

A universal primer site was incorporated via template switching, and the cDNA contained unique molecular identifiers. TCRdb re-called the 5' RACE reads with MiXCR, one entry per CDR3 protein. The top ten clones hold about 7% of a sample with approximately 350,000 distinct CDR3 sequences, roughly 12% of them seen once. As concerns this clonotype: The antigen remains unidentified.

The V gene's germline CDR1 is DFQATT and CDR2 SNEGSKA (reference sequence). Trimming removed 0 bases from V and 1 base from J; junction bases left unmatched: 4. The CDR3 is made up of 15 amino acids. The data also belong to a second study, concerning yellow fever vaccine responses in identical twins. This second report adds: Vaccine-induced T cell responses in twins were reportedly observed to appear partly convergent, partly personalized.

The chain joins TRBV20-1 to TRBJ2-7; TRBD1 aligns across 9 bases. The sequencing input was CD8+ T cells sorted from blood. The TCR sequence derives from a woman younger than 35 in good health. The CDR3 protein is CSARDRDRASYEQYF. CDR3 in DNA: TGCAGTGCTAGAGATCGGGACAGGGCGTCCTACGAGCAGTACTTC.